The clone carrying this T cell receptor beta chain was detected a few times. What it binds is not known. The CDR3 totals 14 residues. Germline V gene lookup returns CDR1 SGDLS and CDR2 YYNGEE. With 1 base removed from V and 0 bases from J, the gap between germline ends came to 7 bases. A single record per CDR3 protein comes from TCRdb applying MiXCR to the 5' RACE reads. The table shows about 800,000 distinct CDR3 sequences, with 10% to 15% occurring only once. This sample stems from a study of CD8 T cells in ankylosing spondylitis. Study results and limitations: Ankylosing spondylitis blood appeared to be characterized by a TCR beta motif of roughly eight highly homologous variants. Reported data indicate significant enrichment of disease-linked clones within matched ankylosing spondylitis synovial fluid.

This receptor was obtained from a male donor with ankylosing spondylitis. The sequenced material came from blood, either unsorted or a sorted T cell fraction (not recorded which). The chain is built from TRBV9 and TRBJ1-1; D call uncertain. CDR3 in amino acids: CASSVSEMNTEAFF. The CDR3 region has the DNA TGTGCCAGCAGCGTATCTGAAATGAACACTGAAGCTTTCTTT.